This T cell receptor beta chain was sequenced for a study of blood T cell repertoires in COVID-19. Using immunoSEQ multiplex PCR, the repertoire was profiled, and TCRdb retains in-frame clones only, with some absent. Altogether about 93,000 clones are present, roughly 90% being singletons, with the ten largest covering less than 2%. V gave up 2 bases and J gave up 6 bases; unmatched junction bases: 6. CDR3 length equals 14 residues. The germline V gene has CDR1 SGHTA and CDR2 FQGNSA. Material: peripheral blood. V is TRBV7-2 and J is TRBJ2-7; 8 bases align to TRBD1. The clonotype originates from a human donor with active COVID-19. The donor label of this sample is uncertain. CDR3 residues: CASSLKQGAAEQYF. CDR3 DNA: TGTGCCAGCAGCTTAAAGCAGGGGGCGGCCGAGCAGTACTTC.